Below, 4 T cell receptor beta chains from the same sample are listed, as sequenced in a study of OX40 agonist ivuxolimab in advanced cancers. Sequenced by immunoSEQ multiplex PCR; TCRdb stores in-frame clones only, minus some. The data contain fewer than 65,000 clones, about 87% of them singletons. The material sequenced was CD4+ or CD8+ T cells sorted from blood, taken in a trial of the OX40 agonist ivuxolimab. All receptors come from an adult with an advanced solid tumor such as melanoma, head and neck, liver or kidney cancer.

The chain recombines TRBV7-2 with TRBJ1-1, with 7 bases lining up with TRBD1. With 5 bases clipped from V and 2 bases from J, the junction kept 8 bases outside the gene matches. This CDR3 has 15 amino acids. Germline V gene data show CDR1 as SGHTA and CDR2 as FQGNSA. This CDR3 is CASSVSTGLNTEAFF. The CDR3 region has the DNA TGTGCCAGCAGCGTTTCGACAGGGTTAAACACTGAAGCTTTCTTT.

V gene TRBV9 combines with J gene TRBJ2-3; D possibly matches TRBD1 or TRBD2 (6 bases each). Trimming removed 2 bases at V and 7 bases at J, with 14 bases between. Per germline, CDR1 SGDLS and CDR2 YYNGEE. The CDR3 is 14 amino acids. In DNA, the CDR3 is TGTGCCAGCAGCGTCGGAGGGGGAAAGAATACGCAGTATTTT. As protein: CASSVGGGKNTQYF.

The rearrangement links TRBV19 to TRBJ2-7, with TRBD2 matching 10 bases. Losses at the gene ends were 5 bases for V and 4 bases for J; bases not matched to a gene: 8. Per the germline V gene, CDR1 is LNHDA and CDR2 is SQIVND (reference sequence). CDR3 size: 15 residues. CDR3 residues: CASSPSAGGPYEQYF. As DNA, the CDR3 is TGTGCCAGTAGTCCCTCAGCGGGAGGGCCTTACGAGCAGTACTTC.

This clone is a singleton in its sample. This chain joins TRBV18 and TRBJ1-4; TRBD1 is a possible D gene (5 bases). Germline-derived CDR1 and CDR2 are KGHSH and LQKENI. Trimming took off 3 bases at V and 5 bases at J, with 16 bases between the two ends. This CDR3 spans 16 amino acids. This chain's CDR3 is CASSPWDAGLNEKLFF. The CDR3 nucleotides are TGTGCCAGCTCACCTTGGGATGCGGGACTGAATGAAAAACTGTTTTTT.